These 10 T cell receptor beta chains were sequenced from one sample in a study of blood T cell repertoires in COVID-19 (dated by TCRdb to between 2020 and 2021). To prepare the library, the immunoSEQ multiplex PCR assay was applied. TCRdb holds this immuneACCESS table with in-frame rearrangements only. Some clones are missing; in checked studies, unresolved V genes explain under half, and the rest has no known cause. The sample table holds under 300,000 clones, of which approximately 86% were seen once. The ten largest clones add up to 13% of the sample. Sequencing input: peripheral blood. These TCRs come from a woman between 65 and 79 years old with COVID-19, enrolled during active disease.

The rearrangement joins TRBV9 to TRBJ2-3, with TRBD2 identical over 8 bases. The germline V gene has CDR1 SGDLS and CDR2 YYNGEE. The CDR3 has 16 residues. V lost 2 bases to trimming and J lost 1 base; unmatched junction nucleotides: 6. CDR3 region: CASSVIGGAGTDTQYF. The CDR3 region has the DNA TGTGCCAGCAGCGTGATCGGGGGGGCTGGCACAGATACGCAGTATTTT.

The CDR3 bases are TGTGCCAGCAGTGGCAGGGGGCTGGCAGATACGCAGTATTTT. It encodes CASSGRGLADTQYF. This chain connects TRBV25-1 to TRBJ2-3; 8 bases are shared with TRBD1. Germline assignment: CDR1 MGHDK and CDR2 SYGVNS. Trimming at V came to 4 bases and at J to 4 bases, leaving 4 bases not matched to a gene. The CDR3 sequence is 14 residues long. The complete variable domain, with remaining parts taken from reference TRBV25-1 and TRBJ2-3, reads EADIYQTPRYLVIGTGKKITLECSQTMGHDKMYWYQQDPGMELHLIHYSYGVNSTEKGDLSSESTVSRIRTEHFPLTLESARPSHTSQYLCASSGRGLADTQYFGPGTRLTVL.

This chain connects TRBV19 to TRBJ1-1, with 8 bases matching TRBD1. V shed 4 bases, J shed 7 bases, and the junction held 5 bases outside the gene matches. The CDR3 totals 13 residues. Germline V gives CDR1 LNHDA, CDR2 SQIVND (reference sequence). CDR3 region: CASSTWDRYEAFF. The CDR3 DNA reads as TGTGCCAGTAGTACCTGGGACAGGTATGAAGCTTTCTTT.

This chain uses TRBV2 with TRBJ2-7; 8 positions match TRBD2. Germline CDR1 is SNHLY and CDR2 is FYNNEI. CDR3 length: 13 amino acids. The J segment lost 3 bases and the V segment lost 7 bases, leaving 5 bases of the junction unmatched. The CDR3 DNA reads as TGTGCCAGCAACCCCGGGACTAGCTACGAGCAGTACTTC. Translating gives CASNPGTSYEQYF.

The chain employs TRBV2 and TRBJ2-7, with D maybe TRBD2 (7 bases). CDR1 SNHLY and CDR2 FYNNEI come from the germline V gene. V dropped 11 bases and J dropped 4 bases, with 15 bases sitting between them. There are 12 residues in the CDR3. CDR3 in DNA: TGTGCCTCCGGGGGGCTTGGGTACGAGCAGTACTTC. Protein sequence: CASGGLGYEQYF.

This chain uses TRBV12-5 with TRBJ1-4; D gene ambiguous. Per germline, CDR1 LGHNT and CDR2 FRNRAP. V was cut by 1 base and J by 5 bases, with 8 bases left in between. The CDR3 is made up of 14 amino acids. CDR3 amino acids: CASGLGSSNEKLFF. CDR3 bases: TGTGCTAGTGGTTTGGGTAGTAGCAATGAAAAACTGTTTTTT.

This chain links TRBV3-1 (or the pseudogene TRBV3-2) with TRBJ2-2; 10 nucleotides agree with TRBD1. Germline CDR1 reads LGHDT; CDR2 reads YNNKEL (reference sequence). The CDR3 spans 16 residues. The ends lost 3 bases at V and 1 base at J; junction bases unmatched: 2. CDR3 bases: TGTGCCAGCAGCCATAGGACAGGGGGGAACACCGGGGAGCTGTTTTTT. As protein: CASSHRTGGNTGELFF.

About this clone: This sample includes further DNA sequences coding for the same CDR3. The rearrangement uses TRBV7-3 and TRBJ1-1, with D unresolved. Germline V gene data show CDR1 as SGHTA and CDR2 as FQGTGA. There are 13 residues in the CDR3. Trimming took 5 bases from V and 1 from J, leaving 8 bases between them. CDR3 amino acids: CASSLDRNTEAFF. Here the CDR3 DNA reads TGTGCCAGCAGCCTAGACCGGAACACTGAAGCTTTCTTT. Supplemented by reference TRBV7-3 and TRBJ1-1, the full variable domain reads GAGVSQTPSNKVTEKGKYVELRCDPISGHTALYWYRQSLGQGPEFLIYFQGTGAADDSGLPNDRFFAVRPEGSVSTLKIQRTERGDSAVYLCASSLDRNTEAFFGQGTRLTVV.

In DNA, the CDR3 is TGTGCCACCCACGGGGGGGTAGCCGCTGAAGCTTTCTTT. It is translated as CATHGGVAAEAFF. This sequence joins TRBV2 and TRBJ1-1, with D tentatively TRBD1 (5 bases). The CDR3 is made up of 13 amino acids. The V end lost 10 bases, the J end lost 6 bases, and 18 bases lay between the germline ends. Germline values: CDR1 SNHLY, CDR2 FYNNEI.

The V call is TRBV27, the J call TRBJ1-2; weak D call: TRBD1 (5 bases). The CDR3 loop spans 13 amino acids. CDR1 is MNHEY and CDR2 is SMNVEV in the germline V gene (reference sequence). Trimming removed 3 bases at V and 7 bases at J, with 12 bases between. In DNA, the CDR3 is TGTGCCAGCAGTTTTTGGGGGGATCGTGGCTACACCTTC. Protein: CASSFWGDRGYTF.